What follows is one T cell receptor beta chain and its context. Its antigen is currently unknown. The data originate from a study of shared clonotypes between healthy human individuals. The study's findings and limits: Across subsets, estimated richness was generally greater for naive than for memory populations.

In the original analysis: In the immunoSEQ data, sequences were junction-only and lacked quality scores, so filtering differed. Profiled with immunoSEQ multiplex PCR; TCRdb holds only in-frame clones, not every one. The V and J calls and the clone size are those of that table, but D and trimming were determined from the DNA. Here the sample spans over 800,000 clones, around 93% being singletons. Naive CD8 cells comprised CD45RO-negative, CCR7-positively selected cells, excluding terminally differentiated effector memory CD45RA+ cells. The germline V gene has CDR1 SGHAT and CDR2 FQNNGV. V was cut by 1 base and J by 4 bases, with 13 bases left in between. CDR3 length equals 16 residues.

This sequence was found in a man aged 25-45 years in good health. Sample: naive CD8+ T cells sorted from blood. This chain connects TRBV11-2 to TRBJ1-4, with D hard to call. This CDR3 is CASSLAPEGLNEKLFF. CDR3 coding DNA: TGTGCCAGCAGCTTAGCCCCGGAAGGACTTAATGAAAAACTGTTTTTT.